This entry features one TCR beta chain sequence. Its antigen is unknown. Sequencing used immunoSEQ multiplex PCR; TCRdb keeps in-frame clones, though not all of them. The repertoire has under 45,000 clones, roughly 84% of them found once; the top ten carry more than 3.5%. This sample is part of a study of CD4 T cells in relation to SARS-CoV-2 and coronaviruses. Overall study: ViraFEST: approximately 10-day antigen culture of PBMCs, then TCR beta CDR3 sequencing.

General observations from the study: In around two thirds of donors, memory CD4+ clonotypes crossrecognized SARS-CoV-2 and at least one common cold coronavirus spike.

Naive and memory CD4+ T cells were separated from cryopreserved PBMCs. Naive or memory CD4+ cells were cultured 1:1 with T cell-depleted PBMCs plus CEF. Per germline, CDR1 SGHRS and CDR2 YFSETQ. The length of the CDR3 is 13 residues. V was cut by 4 bases and J by 5 bases, with 12 bases left in between. Source material: naive CD4+ T cells from PBMCs, cultured in vitro. Subset in this sample: naive CD4+ T cells isolated by negative enrichment. The genes are TRBV5-1 and TRBJ1-2; D perhaps matches TRBD1 (6 bases). The sequence was obtained from an adult with COVID-19. The CDR3 here is CASSPEDRYGYTF. CDR3 sequence (DNA): TGCGCCAGCAGCCCCGAGGACAGATATGGCTACACCTTC.